One sample yielded the 31 T cell receptor beta chains listed below, sequenced in a study of regulatory dendritic cells for organ transplantation. These receptors are not linked to any known antigen. Assay: immunoSEQ multiplex PCR; the TCRdb copy retains only in-frame clones and omits some. The sample yields tens of thousands of clones, approximately 83% seen once. Sorted subsets were CFSE-labeled and cultured approximately 5 days with allogeneic dendritic cells. The sequenced sample was naive CD4+ T cells from blood cultured with dendritic cells. Subset in this sample: CD45RA+ naive T cells. The receptor source for this set is a human donor in good health.

The gene calls are TRBV9 and TRBJ2-2; the D is unclear. With 3 bases removed from V and 1 base from J, the gap between germline ends came to 13 bases. Per germline, CDR1 SGDLS and CDR2 YYNGEE. The CDR3 totals 16 residues. The CDR3: CASSEIPRRNTGELFF. CDR3 sequence (DNA): TGTGCCAGCAGCGAGATTCCCAGGCGGAACACCGGGGAGCTGTTTTTT.

With regard to this clone: One junction end disagrees with the germline gene, perhaps due to a read error. This chain connects TRBV4-1 to TRBJ2-5; D might be TRBD2 (5 bases). Germline V gives CDR1 MGHRA, CDR2 YSYEKL. This CDR3 spans 16 amino acids. DNA for the CDR3: TGCGCCAGCAGCCGAGTCGTTAGCGAATTCAAAGAGGCCCAGTACTTC. Its translation is CASSRVVSEFKEAQYF.

V is TRBV5-8 and J is TRBJ2-1; 9 bases fit TRBD2. V shed 5 bases and J 4 bases; nucleotides not matched to a gene: 4. This CDR3 spans 14 amino acids. Looked up from germline, CDR1 is SGHTS and CDR2 is YDEGEE. The CDR3 reads CASRGLAGYNEQFF. The CDR3 bases are TGTGCCAGCAGAGGTCTAGCGGGGTACAATGAGCAGTTCTTC.

This clone was observed once. The V gene is TRBV5-8, the J gene TRBJ2-4, with a weak D call TRBD1 (8 bases). Germline V gene sequence: CDR1 SGHTS, CDR2 YDEGEE. Trimming took off 4 bases at V and 0 bases at J, with 26 bases between the two ends. CDR3 length equals 20 residues. The CDR3 coding sequence is TGTGCCAGCAGCCTGGCCGGGGGGACAGGAGCTATTCTAGCCAAAAACATTCAGTACTTC. It translates to CASSLAGGTGAILAKNIQYF.

The chain carries TRBV7-9 and TRBJ2-1, with D maybe TRBD2 (5 bases). Germline CDR1 is SEHNR and CDR2 is FQNEAQ (reference sequence). V was pared by 5 bases and J by 5 bases, with 19 bases between. The CDR3 spans 16 residues. The CDR3 sequence: CASSNIDYLGDNEQFF. Here the CDR3 DNA reads TGTGCCAGCAGCAACATAGACTACTTAGGCGACAATGAGCAGTTCTTC.

The V call is TRBV7-3, the J call TRBJ1-2, with D unresolved. Germline V gene data show CDR1 as SGHTA and CDR2 as FQGTGA. V dropped 0 bases and J dropped 8 bases, with 7 bases sitting between them. The CDR3 is made up of 12 amino acids. CDR3 loop: CASSLTFGGYTF. CDR3 DNA: TGTGCCAGCAGCTTAACATTTGGAGGCTACACCTTC. Filled out from reference TRBV7-3 and TRBJ1-2, the complete variable domain reads GAGVSQTPSNKVTEKGKYVELRCDPISGHTALYWYRQSLGQGPEFLIYFQGTGAADDSGLPNDRFFAVRPEGSVSTLKIQRTERGDSAVYLCASSLTFGGYTFGSGTRLTVV.

The V gene is TRBV18, the J gene TRBJ1-1, with D unclear. Germline V gene sequence: CDR1 KGHSH, CDR2 LQKENI. The germline V and J ends were trimmed by 3 bases and 1 base, with 15 bases remaining between them. The CDR3 runs to 16 residues. The CDR3 nucleotides are TGTGCCAGCTCACCGTTCATTGGGTCAGAGAACACTGAAGCTTTCTTT. Translating it yields CASSPFIGSENTEAFF.

This clone was seen a few times. The chain uses TRBV18 and TRBJ1-2; TRBD1 matches at 7 bases. This CDR3 contains 14 residues. V trimming: 6 bases; J trimming: 8 bases; junction bases outside the gene matches: 12. Germline CDR1 is KGHSH and CDR2 is LQKENI. The CDR3 here is CASSPRQGDWGYTF. The CDR3 nucleotides read TGTGCCAGCTCGCCCAGACAGGGAGATTGGGGCTACACCTTC.

The chain employs TRBV6-5 and TRBJ2-2; no clear D. V was shortened by 8 bases and J by 8 bases, with 9 bases between the two germline ends. The germline V gene encodes CDR1 MNHEY and CDR2 SVGAGI. This CDR3 spans 11 amino acids. CDR3 sequence reads: CASALDGELFF. The CDR3 region has the DNA TGTGCCAGCGCCTTAGATGGGGAGCTGTTTTTT.

This clone appeared a single time. This sequence joins TRBV27 and TRBJ2-7, with TRBD1 matching over 9 bases. Trimming at V came to 6 bases and at J to 3 bases, leaving 15 bases not matched to a gene. The CDR3 is made up of 17 amino acids. Germline CDR1 is MNHEY and CDR2 is SMNVEV (reference sequence). The CDR3 spells CASRPPPEPGQGYEQYF. CDR3 DNA sequence: TGTGCCAGCAGACCCCCCCCCGAACCGGGACAGGGCTACGAGCAGTACTTC.

This chain connects TRBV30 to TRBJ2-7; maybe TRBD1 (7 bases). Germline CDR1 and CDR2: GTSNPN and SVGIG (reference sequence). This CDR3 is built from 13 residues. The germline V and J ends were trimmed by 3 bases and 3 bases, with 12 bases remaining between them. The CDR3, as DNA: TGTGCCTGGAGGCGGGACAGAAACTACGAGCAGTACTTC. Translation gives CAWRRDRNYEQYF.

The V gene is TRBV2, the J gene TRBJ2-2; perhaps D is TRBD1 or TRBD2 (6 bases each). CDR1 is SNHLY, CDR2 FYNNEI, per germline. The CDR3 consists of 13 residues. Trimming took off 5 bases at V and 7 bases at J, with 11 bases between the two ends. DNA of the CDR3: TGTGCCAGCAGTTCGGGGGCGAACGGGGAGCTGTTTTTT. Amino acids: CASSSGANGELFF. The variable domain in full, completed from reference TRBV2 and TRBJ2-2, reads EPEVTQTPSHQVTQMGQEVILRCVPISNHLYFYWYRQILGQKVEFLVSFYNNEISEKSEIFDDQFSVERPDGSNFTLKIRSTKLEDSAMYFCASSSGANGELFFGEGSRLTVL.

CDR3 in DNA: TGTGCCAGCAGCTTAAGTACCTACGAGCAGTACTTC. It translates to CASSLSTYEQYF. V gene TRBV11-2 combines with J gene TRBJ2-7, with unresolved D. This CDR3 has 12 amino acids. From germline, CDR1 is SGHAT and CDR2 FQNNGV. The V gene lost 2 bases and the J gene lost 2 bases, with 4 bases spanning the gap.

J is TRBJ2-3 and V is TRBV4-2, with D perhaps TRBD1 or TRBD2 (5 bases each). Per the germline V gene, CDR1 is LGHNA and CDR2 is YNFKEQ. This CDR3 has 15 residues. V lost 4 bases, J lost 2 bases, and 13 bases lay in between. CDR3 loop: CASSRRDVATDTQYF. DNA of the CDR3: TGTGCCAGCAGCCGACGGGACGTGGCCACAGATACGCAGTATTTT.

The chain combines TRBV18 with TRBJ2-5; D unclear. The CDR3 runs 12 residues. Germline CDR1 reads KGHSH; CDR2 reads LQKENI. V gave up 4 bases and J gave up 1 base, with 4 bases separating them. The CDR3 loop reads CASSLGQETQYF. The CDR3 DNA reads TGTGCCAGCTCACTCGGCCAAGAGACCCAGTACTTC. Full variable domain (rest looked up from reference TRBV18 and TRBJ2-5): NAGVMQNPRHLVRRRGQEARLRCSPMKGHSHVYWYRQLPEEGLKFMVYLQKENIIDESGMPKERFSAEFPKEGPSILRIQQVVRGDSAAYFCASSLGQETQYFGPGTRLLVL.

V gene TRBV6-6 combines with J gene TRBJ2-2, with unresolved D. Germline CDR1 and CDR2: MNHNY and SVGAGI (reference sequence). The CDR3 length is 14 residues. V lost 6 bases, J lost 3 bases, and 11 bases lay in between. Written as DNA, the CDR3 is TGTGCCAGCAGGTCCGAGACATACACCGGGGAGCTGTTTTTT. Its protein is CASRSETYTGELFF.

The gene calls are TRBV5-1 and TRBJ2-3; D is unresolved. The V and J ends lost 0 bases and 0 bases respectively, with 2 bases between them. There are 13 residues in the CDR3. The V gene's germline CDR1 is SGHRS and CDR2 YFSETQ. CDR3 in amino acids: CASSLESTDTQYF. CDR3 DNA: TGCGCCAGCAGCTTGGAAAGCACAGATACGCAGTATTTT.

The genes are TRBV30 and TRBJ2-7; D remains ambiguous. In germline, CDR1 is GTSNPN, CDR2 SVGIG (reference sequence). The V end was cut by 0 bases, the J end by 7 bases, with 10 bases between. The CDR3 contains 12 residues. CDR3 DNA sequence: TGTGCCTGGAGTGTATCCCCCCGGGAGCAGTACTTC. Protein: CAWSVSPREQYF.

CDR3 coding DNA: TGCGCCAGCAGCTTGGATGGACAGGAGAACACTGAAGCTTTCTTT. The encoded protein is CASSLDGQENTEAFF. The V and J genes are TRBV5-1 and TRBJ1-1, with 7 nucleotides matching TRBD1. The J segment lost 1 base and the V segment lost 0 bases, leaving 3 bases of the junction unmatched. The length of the CDR3 is 15 residues. The germline V gene encodes CDR1 SGHRS and CDR2 YFSETQ.

J is TRBJ1-4 and V is TRBV18; D call uncertain. Trimming pared 2 bases from V and 3 bases from J, leaving 13 bases between. Per germline, CDR1 KGHSH and CDR2 LQKENI. There are 16 residues in the CDR3. Here the CDR3 reads CASSPSEGIANEKLFF. The CDR3, as DNA: TGTGCCAGCTCACCATCGGAAGGTATTGCTAATGAAAAACTGTTTTTT.

The rearrangement links TRBV7-2 to TRBJ1-2; no reliable D call. Per germline, CDR1 SGHTA and CDR2 FQGNSA. The CDR3 runs 13 residues. Trimming removed 0 bases from V and 6 bases from J, with 8 bases in between. The CDR3 bases are TGTGCCAGCAGCTTAGCGGCGGGGAATGGCTACACCTTC. Protein sequence: CASSLAAGNGYTF.

This clone was observed a handful of times. The V call is TRBV10-1, the J call TRBJ1-6; TRBD1 agrees at 8 bases. V shed 7 bases and J 10 bases; nucleotides not matched to a gene: 12. Per the germline V gene, CDR1 is WNHNN and CDR2 is SYGVQD (reference sequence). There are 15 residues in the CDR3. The CDR3 loop reads CASNIPGQEPSPLHF. In DNA form, the CDR3 reads TGCGCCAGCAATATTCCGGGACAGGAGCCCTCACCCCTCCACTTT.

CDR3 protein: CASSLAGNGANVLTF. The CDR3 DNA reads TGTGCCAGCAGCTTAGCGGGTAATGGGGCCAACGTCCTGACTTTC. This sequence joins TRBV7-8 and TRBJ2-6, with unresolved D. The V end was cut by 0 bases, the J end by 3 bases, with 6 bases between. The CDR3 covers 15 residues. Germline loops: CDR1 SGHVS, CDR2 FQNEAQ.

The chain combines TRBV2 with TRBJ1-2, with 7 bases identical to TRBD1. Germline V lookup: CDR1 SNHLY, CDR2 FYNNEI. The CDR3 is 15 residues long. V shed 2 bases, J shed 4 bases, and the junction held 7 bases outside the gene matches. The DNA for the CDR3 is TGTGCCAGCAGTGAACTTAGGGGGCCATCCTATGGCTACACCTTC. Translated: CASSELRGPSYGYTF.

The V gene is TRBV6-5, the J gene TRBJ1-4; no clear D. V lost 6 bases and J 3 bases, leaving 8 bases between the germline ends. The CDR3 length is 13 residues. Per germline, CDR1 MNHEY and CDR2 SVGAGI. The CDR3 DNA reads TGTGCCAGCAGGGAAAGGGCTAATGAAAAACTGTTTTTT. It codes for CASRERANEKLFF.

The chain combines TRBV28 with TRBJ1-2; D is possibly TRBD1 (5 bases). Germline V gene sequence: CDR1 MDHEN, CDR2 SYDVKM. The CDR3 sequence is 14 residues long. V was trimmed by 2 bases and J by 4 bases, leaving 11 bases between them. This CDR3 is CASSLTGPPYGYTF. The CDR3 DNA is TGTGCCAGCAGTTTAACAGGACCCCCCTATGGCTACACCTTC.

The table lists this clone with a few counts. The chain has TRBV9 and TRBJ1-1; the match to TRBD1 covers 7 bases. J was trimmed by 7 bases and V by 4 bases; bases with no gene match: 10. This CDR3 comprises 14 residues. CDR1 is SGDLS, CDR2 YYNGEE, per germline. This chain's CDR3 is CASSPEQGRFEAFF. In DNA form, the CDR3 reads TGTGCCAGCAGCCCAGAACAGGGGCGATTTGAAGCTTTCTTT.

The chain has TRBV2 and TRBJ2-5, with D unresolved. The CDR3 runs 11 residues. The ends were cut back, 6 bases at V and 5 bases at J, with 7 bases in the middle. CDR1 is SNHLY, CDR2 FYNNEI, per germline. The CDR3 bases are TGTGCCAGCAGGACTTGGGAGACCCAGTACTTC. As protein: CASRTWETQYF.

This clone was seen a few times. The chain links TRBV7-3 to TRBJ1-6; D is ambiguous. V was cut by 1 base and J by 7 bases, with 5 bases left in between. The germline gives CDR1 SGHTA, CDR2 FQGTGA. The CDR3 totals 13 residues. The CDR3 protein is CASSLSVNSPLHF. The CDR3 DNA reads as TGTGCCAGCAGCTTAAGCGTCAATTCACCCCTCCACTTT.

The chain is built from TRBV27 and TRBJ1-1, with D perhaps matching TRBD1 (6 bases). The CDR3 spans 15 residues. Germline V gives CDR1 MNHEY, CDR2 SMNVEV (reference sequence). Trimming removed 3 bases from V and 1 base from J, with 12 bases in between. The CDR3 here is CASSFSGTPNTEAFF. CDR3 nucleotide sequence: TGTGCCAGCAGTTTTAGTGGGACACCGAACACTGAAGCTTTCTTT.

V gene TRBV28 combines with J gene TRBJ2-2; D unresolved. Between the trimmed V and J ends, which lost 8 bases and 4 bases, there was a span of 8 bases. Germline CDR1 MDHEN, CDR2 SYDVKM. This CDR3 has 12 amino acids. CDR3 region: CASSFPTGELFF. The DNA of the CDR3 is TGTGCCAGCTCCTTCCCCACCGGGGAGCTGTTTTTT. Combining the CDR3 with reference TRBV28 and TRBJ2-2 gives the whole variable domain DVKVTQSSRYLVKRTGEKVFLECVQDMDHENMFWYRQDPGLGLRLIYFSYDVKMKEKGDIPEGYSVSREKKERFSLILESASTNQTSMYLCASSFPTGELFFGEGSRLTVL.